These 11 T cell receptor beta chains originate from one sample sequenced in a study of T-cell reconstitution after alpha-beta-depleted transplantation in children. Study observations and caveats: One year post-transplant, T-cell counts and diversity were largely derived from T cells produced anew.

These receptors have no identified antigens. Unique molecular identifiers were incorporated during preparation of the TCRbeta library. TCRdb fed the PCR reads into MiXCR, producing one record per CDR3 protein. Of approximately 300,000 distinct CDR3 sequences in the sample, approximately 7.3% were seen once. The specimen was peripheral blood, collected 360 days after TCRalphabeta/CD19-depleted stem cell transplant. Receptors were obtained from a female patient aged 2-9 years who had a stem cell transplant for Fanconi anemia, so the T cells may come from the graft donor.

There are a few counts of this clonotype. The chain joins TRBV7-2 to TRBJ2-3; weak D call: TRBD1 (6 bases). The CDR3 sequence is 14 residues long. Between the trimmed V and J ends, which lost 5 bases and 5 bases, there was a span of 14 bases. In germline, CDR1 is SGHTA, CDR2 FQGNSA. Here the CDR3 DNA reads TGTGCCAGCAGCCCACTGACAGGACGAGATACGCAGTATTTT. Its protein product is CASSPLTGRDTQYF.

This clonotype was observed many times. This chain uses TRBV15 with TRBJ2-3; no firm D call. The CDR3 runs 15 residues. The ends were cut back, 5 bases at V and 1 base at J, with 13 bases in the middle. From germline, CDR1 is LNHNV and CDR2 YYDKDF (reference sequence). The CDR3 sequence is CATSPVVPRTDTQYF. Here the CDR3 DNA reads TGTGCCACCAGCCCCGTGGTTCCACGCACAGATACGCAGTATTTT.

The V and J genes are TRBV2 and TRBJ1-2, with TRBD1 matching 8 bases. V lost 2 bases and J lost 7; bases outside the gene matches: 0. Germline V lookup: CDR1 SNHLY, CDR2 FYNNEI. CDR3 length equals 12 residues. The CDR3 sequence: CASSEQGAGYTF. CDR3 coding DNA: TGTGCCAGCAGTGAACAGGGGGCTGGCTACACCTTC.

The rearrangement joins TRBV19 to TRBJ2-7; TRBD1 matches at 10 bases. This CDR3 contains 12 residues. Looked up from germline, CDR1 is LNHDA and CDR2 is SQIVND (reference sequence). This CDR3 is CSAGTGENEQYF. CDR3 nucleotides: TGTTCCGCCGGGACAGGGGAAAACGAGCAGTACTTC.

This clonotype came up a few times. The V call is TRBV6-2 or TRBV6-3, the J call TRBJ2-7; 8 nucleotides match TRBD1. Germline loops: CDR1 MNHEY, CDR2 SVGEGT. J gave up 2 bases and V 2 bases, and 5 bases lay outside the gene matches. This CDR3 has 15 residues. The CDR3 reads CASSYGQGAAYEQYV. The CDR3 nucleotides are TGTGCCAGCAGTTACGGGCAGGGGGCCGCCTACGAGCAGTACGTC.

This clonotype was seen ten or more times. This chain uses TRBV7-7 with TRBJ2-5; 13 bases align to TRBD2. V lost 2 bases and J lost 5; bases outside the gene matches: 8. This CDR3 spans 17 amino acids. Germline loops: CDR1 SSHAT, CDR2 FNYEAQ (reference sequence). The CDR3 here is CASSLTPGLAGSETQYF. CDR3 sequence (DNA): TGTGCCAGCAGCTTAACACCGGGACTAGCGGGATCGGAGACCCAGTACTTC.

The J gene is TRBJ1-1, the V gene TRBV20-1; TRBD1 might be the D (6 bases). V gave up 5 bases and J gave up 1 base, with 20 bases separating them. The CDR3 consists of 16 residues. From germline, CDR1 is DFQATT and CDR2 SNEGSKA (reference sequence). The CDR3: CSAPPSSDRTNTEAFF. As DNA, the CDR3 is TGCAGTGCTCCCCCTTCTTCCGACAGGACGAACACTGAAGCTTTCTTT.

Ten or more counts support this clonotype. The rearrangement uses TRBV27 and TRBJ2-1, with 13 bases lining up with TRBD2. V dropped 7 bases and J dropped 9; count of bases not matched to a gene: 9. The germline V gene has CDR1 MNHEY and CDR2 SMNVEV (reference sequence). CDR3 length: 15 residues. CDR3 nucleotides: TGTGCCAGCACCCCCGGGACTAGCGGGAAGGGTGAGCAGTTCTTC. Residues: CASTPGTSGKGEQFF.

This chain connects TRBV19 to TRBJ2-1; 12 bases align to TRBD2. This CDR3 contains 15 residues. The V and J ends lost 3 bases and 5 bases, in that order; junction bases with no gene match: 2. Germline assignment: CDR1 LNHDA and CDR2 SQIVND (reference sequence). The DNA of the CDR3 is TGTGCCAGTAGTATGGGACTAGCGGGCAACAATGAGCAGTTCTTC. Residues: CASSMGLAGNNEQFF.

J is TRBJ2-1 and V is TRBV30; either TRBD1 or TRBD2 may supply D (5 bases each). Germline CDR1 is GTSNPN and CDR2 is SVGIG (reference sequence). V was clipped by 2 bases and J by 12 bases, with 17 bases between them. The CDR3 spans 13 residues. The CDR3 loop reads CAWSPGPRGTQFF. The CDR3 DNA sequence: TGTGCCTGGAGTCCGGGGCCGAGAGGGACGCAGTTCTTC.

This clonotype was detected many times. The chain is built from TRBV5-6 and TRBJ1-1; TRBD1 is a possible D gene (5 bases). Per the germline V gene, CDR1 is SGHDT and CDR2 is YYEEEE. The germline V and J ends were trimmed by 1 base and 4 bases, with 20 bases remaining between them. CDR3 length: 17 residues. CDR3 protein: CASSLMGVGSLITEAFF. Written as DNA, the CDR3 is TGTGCCAGCAGCTTGATGGGGGTCGGGTCACTCATCACTGAAGCTTTCTTT. Based on the CDR3 plus reference TRBV5-6 and TRBJ1-1, the full variable domain is DAGVTQSPTHLIKTRGQQVTLRCSPKSGHDTVSWYQQALGQGPQFIFQYYEEEERQRGNFPDRFSGHQFPNYSSELNVNALLLGDSALYLCASSLMGVGSLITEAFFGQGTRLTVV.